A selection of T cell receptor beta chains follows, all from one sample in a study of T-cell reconstitution after alpha-beta-depleted transplantation in children. TCRdb redid the calling of the PCR reads with MiXCR, one entry per CDR3 protein. The sample lists approximately 300,000 distinct CDR3 sequences, roughly a tenth occurring once. Sample: PBMCs, taken before TCRalphabeta/CD19-depleted stem cell transplant. Every receptor here comes from a boy under two years old with acute myeloid leukemia, due to receive a stem cell transplant. Each CDR3 is given with its conserved first and last residue.

J gene	V gene	CDR3 length	CDR3 protein
TRBJ1-4	TRBV4-3	15	CASSRSGATNEKLFF
TRBJ2-1	TRBV25-1	15	CASRGLGTGENEQFF
TRBJ1-2	TRBV24-1	13	CATGSKGAYGYTF
TRBJ2-7	TRBV5-1	14	CASSLAKDTYEQYF
TRBJ1-2	TRBV12-3/TRBV12-4	14	CASRPDAPNYGYTF
TRBJ2-1	TRBV9	15	CASSEAGGRYNEQFF
TRBJ2-3	TRBV29-1	16	CSVDSLVERSTDTQYF
TRBJ1-1	TRBV18	18	CASSPTRKQGTSSTEAFF
TRBJ1-5	TRBV29-1	13	CSVGLGGDQPQHF
TRBJ1-2	TRBV20-1	13	CSASEGVGYGYTF
TRBJ1-1	TRBV15	17	CATSRDFTGEGYTEAFF
TRBJ1-4	TRBV3-1	11	CASSVRQKLFF
TRBJ1-6	TRBV10-3	14	CAISPQGANSPLHF
TRBJ1-6	TRBV25-1	17	CASSDLPLSSYNSPLHF
TRBJ1-6	TRBV3-1	15	CASSQGGWSNSPLHF
TRBJ2-1	TRBV27	15	CASSPGTSRVNEQFF
TRBJ1-4	TRBV29-1	11	CSVEDSRGLFF
TRBJ2-5	TRBV27	19	CASSLAPPGLAGSQETQYF
TRBJ2-2	TRBV7-3	15	CASSNRDRGGGELFF
TRBJ2-7	TRBV11-2	14	CASSFLDRLYEQYF
TRBJ1-6	TRBV28	15	CASTIPQGYNSPLHF
TRBJ2-5	TRBV5-1	15	CASSLSLAAQETQYF
TRBJ2-7	TRBV27	13	CASSSSLPYEQYF
TRBJ2-5	TRBV12-3/TRBV12-4	16	CASTDNSGGDQETQYF
TRBJ2-5	TRBV7-3	13	CASSLNPTGTKYF
TRBJ2-1	TRBV29-1	14	CSVDWAGQYNEQFF
TRBJ2-1	TRBV3-1	12	CASSQRLNEQFF
TRBJ2-7	TRBV12-5	15	CASGLVLGRPYEQYF
TRBJ2-5	TRBV11-2	14	CASSGGALQETQYF
TRBJ1-6	TRBV10-3	16	CAISESLPGQYSPLHF
TRBJ1-1	TRBV7-6	14	CASSPRSGAKTAFF
TRBJ2-3	TRBV5-8	16	CASSLYGTGVADTQYF
TRBJ2-3	TRBV30	12	CAWRGFSYTQYF
TRBJ2-4	TRBV28	15	CASNTQGAGKNIQYF
TRBJ1-5	TRBV15	15	CATSRLSGTGQPQHF
TRBJ1-1	TRBV5-6	14	CASSLLRGRGQAFF
TRBJ2-7	TRBV7-7	16	CANCGTGYPLLNEQYF
TRBJ2-1	TRBV7-2	16	CASSLKGTGVWDEQFF
TRBJ2-1	TRBV20-1	20	CCARVPGLAGDTNSYNEQFF
TRBJ2-5	TRBV7-8	18	CASSLARSFLMGEETQYF
TRBJ2-7	TRBV9	16	CASSPEASGRAYEQYF
TRBJ2-6	TRBV2	12	CASKTGANVLTF
TRBJ2-5	TRBV7-9	13	CANRDLLVETQYF
TRBJ2-1	TRBV10-3	12	CAIRSGKHEQFF